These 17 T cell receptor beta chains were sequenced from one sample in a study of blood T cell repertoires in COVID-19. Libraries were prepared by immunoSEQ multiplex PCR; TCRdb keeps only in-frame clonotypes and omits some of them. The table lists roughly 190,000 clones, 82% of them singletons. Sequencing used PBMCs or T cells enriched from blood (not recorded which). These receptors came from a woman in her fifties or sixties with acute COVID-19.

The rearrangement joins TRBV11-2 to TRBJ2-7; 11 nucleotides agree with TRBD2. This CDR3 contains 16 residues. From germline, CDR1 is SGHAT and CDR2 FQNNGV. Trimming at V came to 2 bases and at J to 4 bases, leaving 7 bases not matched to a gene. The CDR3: CASSLQRLAGQYEQYF. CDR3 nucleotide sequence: TGTGCCAGCAGCTTACAACGACTAGCGGGACAGTACGAGCAGTACTTC.

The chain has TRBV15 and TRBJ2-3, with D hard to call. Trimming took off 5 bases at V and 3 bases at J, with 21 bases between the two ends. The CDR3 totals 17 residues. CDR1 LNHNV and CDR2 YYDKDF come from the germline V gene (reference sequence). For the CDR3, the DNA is TGTGCCACCAGCCGAGTGGCCGGGTTAATGGGTACAGATACGCAGTATTTT. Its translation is CATSRVAGLMGTDTQYF.

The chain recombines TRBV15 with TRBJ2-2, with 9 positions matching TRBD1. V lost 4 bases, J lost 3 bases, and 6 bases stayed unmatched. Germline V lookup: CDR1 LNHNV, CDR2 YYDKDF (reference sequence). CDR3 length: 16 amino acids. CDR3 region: CATSNTGGKDTGELFF. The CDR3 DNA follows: TGTGCCACCAGCAACACAGGGGGCAAGGACACCGGGGAGCTGTTTTTT.

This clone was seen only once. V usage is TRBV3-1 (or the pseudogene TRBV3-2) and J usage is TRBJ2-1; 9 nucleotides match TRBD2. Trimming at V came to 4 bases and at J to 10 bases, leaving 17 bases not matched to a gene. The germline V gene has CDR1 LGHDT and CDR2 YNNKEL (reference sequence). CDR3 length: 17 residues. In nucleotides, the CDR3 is TGTGCCAGCAGCCCCCGAACGAAGCGGGAGGTGCCCGGGGAGCAGTTCTTC. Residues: CASSPRTKREVPGEQFF.

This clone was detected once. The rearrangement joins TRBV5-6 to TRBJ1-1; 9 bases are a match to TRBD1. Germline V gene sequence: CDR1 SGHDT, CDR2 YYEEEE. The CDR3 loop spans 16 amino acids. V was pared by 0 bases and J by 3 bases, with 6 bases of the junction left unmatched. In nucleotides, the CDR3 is TGTGCCAGCAGCTTGGGTGAGGACAGGGGTTACACTGAAGCTTTCTTT. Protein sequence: CASSLGEDRGYTEAFF.

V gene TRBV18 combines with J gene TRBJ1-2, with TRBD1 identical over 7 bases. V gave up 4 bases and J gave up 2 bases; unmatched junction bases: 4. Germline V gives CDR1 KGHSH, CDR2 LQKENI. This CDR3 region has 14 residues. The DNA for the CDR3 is TGTGCCAGCTCACTCGGACAGGAAAACTATGGCTACACCTTC. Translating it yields CASSLGQENYGYTF.

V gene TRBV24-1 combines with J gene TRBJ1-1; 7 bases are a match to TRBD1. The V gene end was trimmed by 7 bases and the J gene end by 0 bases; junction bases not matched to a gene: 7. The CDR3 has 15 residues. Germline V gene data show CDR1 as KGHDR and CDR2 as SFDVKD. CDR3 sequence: CATSRGGVMNTEAFF. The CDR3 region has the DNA TGTGCCACCAGCCGAGGGGGCGTGATGAACACTGAAGCTTTCTTT.

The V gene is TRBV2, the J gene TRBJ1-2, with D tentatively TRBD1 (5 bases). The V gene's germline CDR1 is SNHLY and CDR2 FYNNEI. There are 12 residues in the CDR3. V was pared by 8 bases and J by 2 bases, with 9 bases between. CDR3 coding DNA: TGTGCCAGCTCACAGGAGAACTATGGCTACACCTTC. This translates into CASSQENYGYTF.

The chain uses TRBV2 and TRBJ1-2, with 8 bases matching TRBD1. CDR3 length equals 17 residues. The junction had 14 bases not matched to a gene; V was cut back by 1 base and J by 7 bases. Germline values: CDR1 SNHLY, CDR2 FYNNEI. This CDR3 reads CASSEGLLSGGEGGYTF. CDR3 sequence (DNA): TGTGCCAGCAGTGAAGGCCTTCTATCAGGGGGCGAAGGTGGCTACACCTTC.

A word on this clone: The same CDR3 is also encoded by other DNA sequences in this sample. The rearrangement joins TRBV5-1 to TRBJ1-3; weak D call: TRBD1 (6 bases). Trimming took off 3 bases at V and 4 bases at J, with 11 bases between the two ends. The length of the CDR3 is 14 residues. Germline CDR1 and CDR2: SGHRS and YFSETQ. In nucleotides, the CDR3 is TGCGCCAGCAGCTCCACAGGGACCGGAAACACCATATATTTT. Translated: CASSSTGTGNTIYF.

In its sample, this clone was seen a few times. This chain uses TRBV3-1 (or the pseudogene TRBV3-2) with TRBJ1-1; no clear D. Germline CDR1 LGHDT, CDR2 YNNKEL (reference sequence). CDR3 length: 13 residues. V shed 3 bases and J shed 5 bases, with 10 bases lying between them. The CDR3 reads CASSHGSGTEAFF. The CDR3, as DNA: TGTGCCAGCAGCCACGGATCGGGGACTGAAGCTTTCTTT.

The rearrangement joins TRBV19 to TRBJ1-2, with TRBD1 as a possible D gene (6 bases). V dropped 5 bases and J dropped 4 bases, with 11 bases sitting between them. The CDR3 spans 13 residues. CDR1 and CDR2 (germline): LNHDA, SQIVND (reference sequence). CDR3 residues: CASSVPTGYGYTF. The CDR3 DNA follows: TGTGCCAGTAGTGTCCCGACAGGCTATGGCTACACCTTC.

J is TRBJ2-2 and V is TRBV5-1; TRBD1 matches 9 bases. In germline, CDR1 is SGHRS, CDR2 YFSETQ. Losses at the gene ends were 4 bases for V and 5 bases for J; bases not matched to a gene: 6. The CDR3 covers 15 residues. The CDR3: CASSSTQGATGELFF. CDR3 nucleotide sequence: TGCGCCAGCAGCAGCACACAGGGGGCGACCGGGGAGCTGTTTTTT.

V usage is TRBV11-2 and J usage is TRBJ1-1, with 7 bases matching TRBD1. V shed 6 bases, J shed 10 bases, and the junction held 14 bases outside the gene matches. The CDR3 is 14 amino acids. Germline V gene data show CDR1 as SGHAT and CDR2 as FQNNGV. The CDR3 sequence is CASRPLTGPRPAFF. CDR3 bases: TGTGCCAGCAGACCTTTGACAGGGCCCCGACCAGCTTTCTTT.

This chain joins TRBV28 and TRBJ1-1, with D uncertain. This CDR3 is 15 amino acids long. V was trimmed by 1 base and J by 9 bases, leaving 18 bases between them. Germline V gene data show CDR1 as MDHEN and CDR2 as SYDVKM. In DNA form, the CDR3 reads TGTGCCAGCAGTTTATTGGCGGGGAGGCTGGGGAAAGCTTTCTTT. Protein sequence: CASSLLAGRLGKAFF.

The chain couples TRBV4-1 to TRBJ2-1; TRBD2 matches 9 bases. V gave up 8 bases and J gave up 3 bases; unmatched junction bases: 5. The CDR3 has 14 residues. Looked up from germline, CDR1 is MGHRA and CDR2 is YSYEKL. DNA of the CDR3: TGCGCCAGCCGTGAGCGGGGGGTCTACAATGAGCAGTTCTTC. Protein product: CASRERGVYNEQFF.

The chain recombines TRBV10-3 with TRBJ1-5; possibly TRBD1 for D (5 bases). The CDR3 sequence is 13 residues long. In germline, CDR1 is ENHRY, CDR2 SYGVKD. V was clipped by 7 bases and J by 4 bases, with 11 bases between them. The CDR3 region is CAIMRGTNQPQHF. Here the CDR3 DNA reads TGTGCCATCATGCGGGGGACTAATCAGCCCCAGCATTTT.